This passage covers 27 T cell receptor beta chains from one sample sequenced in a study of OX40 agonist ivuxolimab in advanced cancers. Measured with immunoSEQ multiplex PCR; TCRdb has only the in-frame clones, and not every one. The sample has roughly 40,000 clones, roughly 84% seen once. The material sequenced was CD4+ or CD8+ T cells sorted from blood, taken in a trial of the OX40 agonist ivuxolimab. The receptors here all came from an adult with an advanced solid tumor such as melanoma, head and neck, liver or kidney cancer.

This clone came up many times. The CDR3 loop is CASSPLGLSSYEQYF. CDR3 sequence (DNA): TGTGCCAGCAGCCCCCTCGGGCTAAGCTCCTACGAGCAGTACTTC. V is TRBV7-2 and J is TRBJ2-7, with D unclear. The V gene's germline CDR1 is SGHTA and CDR2 FQGNSA. CDR3 length: 15 amino acids. Trimming took 5 bases from V and 0 from J, leaving 14 bases between them.

CDR3 nucleotides: TGTGCCAGCAGCCAAGATTTAGCGGGAACCGGGGAGCTGTTTTTT. Residues: CASSQDLAGTGELFF. The chain employs TRBV4-2 and TRBJ2-2; 8 positions agree with TRBD2. Per the germline V gene, CDR1 is LGHNA and CDR2 is YNFKEQ. The CDR3 sequence is 15 residues long. V was clipped by 0 bases and J by 5 bases; unmatched bases: 2.

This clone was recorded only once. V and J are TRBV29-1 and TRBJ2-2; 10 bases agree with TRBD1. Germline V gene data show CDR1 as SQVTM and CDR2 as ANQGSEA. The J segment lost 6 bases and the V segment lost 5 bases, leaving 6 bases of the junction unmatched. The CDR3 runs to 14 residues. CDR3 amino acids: CSVPGQGRAGELFF. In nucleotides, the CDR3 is TGCAGCGTTCCGGGACAGGGGAGGGCCGGGGAGCTGTTTTTT.

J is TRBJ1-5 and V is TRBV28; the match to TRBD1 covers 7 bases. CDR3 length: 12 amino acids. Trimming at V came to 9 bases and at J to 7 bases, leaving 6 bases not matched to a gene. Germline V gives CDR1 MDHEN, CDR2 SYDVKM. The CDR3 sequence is CASNRGYQPQHF. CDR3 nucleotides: TGTGCCAGTAACAGGGGATACCAGCCCCAGCATTTT.

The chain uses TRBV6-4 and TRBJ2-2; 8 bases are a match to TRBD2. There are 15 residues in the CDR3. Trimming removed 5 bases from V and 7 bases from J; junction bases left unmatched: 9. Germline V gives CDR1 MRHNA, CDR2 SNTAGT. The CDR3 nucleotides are TGTGCCAGCAGTCCGTATAGCGGGAAGGTCGGGGAGCTGTTTTTT. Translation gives CASSPYSGKVGELFF.

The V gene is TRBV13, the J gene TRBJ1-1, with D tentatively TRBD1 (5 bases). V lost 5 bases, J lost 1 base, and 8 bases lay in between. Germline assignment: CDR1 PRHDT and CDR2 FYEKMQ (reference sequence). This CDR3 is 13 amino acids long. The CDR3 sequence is CASSQQENTEAFF. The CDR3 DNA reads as TGTGCCAGCAGCCAACAGGAGAACACTGAAGCTTTCTTT.

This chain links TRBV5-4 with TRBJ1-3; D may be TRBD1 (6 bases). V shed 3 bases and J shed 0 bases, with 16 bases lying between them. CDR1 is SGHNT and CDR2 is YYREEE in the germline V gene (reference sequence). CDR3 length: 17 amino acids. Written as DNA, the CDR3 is TGTGCCAGCAGCTGGGTTGGGGGGGCCACCTCTGGAAACACCATATATTTT. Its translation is CASSWVGGATSGNTIYF.

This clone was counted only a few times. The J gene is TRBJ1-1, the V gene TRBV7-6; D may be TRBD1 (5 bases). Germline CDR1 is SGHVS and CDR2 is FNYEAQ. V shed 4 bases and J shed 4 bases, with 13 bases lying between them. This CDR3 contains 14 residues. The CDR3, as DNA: TGTGCCAGCAGCTCCGCGGGGGGGGGCACTGAAGCTTTCTTT. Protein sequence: CASSSAGGGTEAFF.

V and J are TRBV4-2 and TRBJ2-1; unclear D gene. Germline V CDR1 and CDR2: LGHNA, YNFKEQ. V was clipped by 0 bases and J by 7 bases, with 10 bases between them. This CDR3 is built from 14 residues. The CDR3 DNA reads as TGTGCCAGCAGCCAAGATATGATGGGGAATGAGCAGTTCTTC. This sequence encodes CASSQDMMGNEQFF.

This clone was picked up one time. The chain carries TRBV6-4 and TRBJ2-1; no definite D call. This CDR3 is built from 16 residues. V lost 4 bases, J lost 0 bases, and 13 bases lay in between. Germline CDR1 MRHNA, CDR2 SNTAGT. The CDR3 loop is CASSASQETSYNEQFF. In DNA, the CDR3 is TGTGCCAGCAGTGCGTCGCAGGAGACCTCCTACAATGAGCAGTTCTTC.

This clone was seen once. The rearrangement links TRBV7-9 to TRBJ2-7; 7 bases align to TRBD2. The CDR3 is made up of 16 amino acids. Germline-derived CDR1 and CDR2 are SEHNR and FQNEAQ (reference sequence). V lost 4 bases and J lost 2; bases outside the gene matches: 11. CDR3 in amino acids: CASSSGLVGITYEQYF. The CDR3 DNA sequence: TGTGCCAGCAGCTCAGGACTAGTTGGGATAACCTACGAGCAGTACTTC. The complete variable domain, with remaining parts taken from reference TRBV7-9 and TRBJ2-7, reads DTGVSQNPRHKITKRGQNVTFRCDPISEHNRLYWYRQTLGQGPEFLTYFQNEAQLEKSRLLSDRFSAERPKGSFSTLEIQRTEQGDSAMYLCASSSGLVGITYEQYFGPGTRLTVT.

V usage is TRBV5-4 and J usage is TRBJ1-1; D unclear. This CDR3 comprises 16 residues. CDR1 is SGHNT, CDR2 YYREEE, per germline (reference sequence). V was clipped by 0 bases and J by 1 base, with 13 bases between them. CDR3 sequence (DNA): TGTGCCAGCAGCTTGGCCCTGGTCGAGGGGAACACTGAAGCTTTCTTT. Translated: CASSLALVEGNTEAFF.

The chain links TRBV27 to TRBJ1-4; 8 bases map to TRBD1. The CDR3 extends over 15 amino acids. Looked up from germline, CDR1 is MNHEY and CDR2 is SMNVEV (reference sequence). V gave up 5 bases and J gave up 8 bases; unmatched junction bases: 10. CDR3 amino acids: CASSPRQGNMEKLFF. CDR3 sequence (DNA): TGTGCCAGCAGTCCCCGACAGGGGAATATGGAAAAACTGTTTTTT.

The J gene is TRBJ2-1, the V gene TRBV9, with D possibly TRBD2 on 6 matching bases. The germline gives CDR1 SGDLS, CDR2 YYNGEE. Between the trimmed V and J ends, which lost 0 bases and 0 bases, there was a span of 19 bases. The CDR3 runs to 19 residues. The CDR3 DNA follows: TGTGCCAGCAGCGTAGCTATAGGACCGGGAGACGTCTCCTACAATGAGCAGTTCTTC. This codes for CASSVAIGPGDVSYNEQFF.

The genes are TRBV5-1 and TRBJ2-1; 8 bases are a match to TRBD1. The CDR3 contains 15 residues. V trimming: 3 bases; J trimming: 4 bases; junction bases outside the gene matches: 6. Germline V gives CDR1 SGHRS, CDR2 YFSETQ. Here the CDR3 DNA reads TGCGCCAGCAGCTCCGGGACAGGTCTTTACAATGAGCAGTTCTTC. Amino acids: CASSSGTGLYNEQFF.

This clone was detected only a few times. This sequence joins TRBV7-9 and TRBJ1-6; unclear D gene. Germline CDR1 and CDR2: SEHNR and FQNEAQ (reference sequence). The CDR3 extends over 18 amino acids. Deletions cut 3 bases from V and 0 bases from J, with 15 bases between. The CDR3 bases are TGTGCCAGCAGCTTCCCGCCGACGGCAAGCTCCTATAATTCACCCCTCCACTTT. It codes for CASSFPPTASSYNSPLHF.

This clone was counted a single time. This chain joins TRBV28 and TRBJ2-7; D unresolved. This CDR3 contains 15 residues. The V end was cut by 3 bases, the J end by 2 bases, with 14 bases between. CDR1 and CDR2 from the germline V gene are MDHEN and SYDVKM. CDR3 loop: CASSFTGLGPYEQYF. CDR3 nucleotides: TGTGCCAGCAGTTTCACGGGTCTGGGCCCCTACGAGCAGTACTTC.

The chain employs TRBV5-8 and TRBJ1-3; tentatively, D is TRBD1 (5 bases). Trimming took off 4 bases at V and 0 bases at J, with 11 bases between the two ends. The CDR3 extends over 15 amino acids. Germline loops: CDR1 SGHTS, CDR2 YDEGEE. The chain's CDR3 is CASSGTASSGNTIYF. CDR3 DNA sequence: TGTGCCAGCAGCGGGACGGCTTCCTCTGGAAACACCATATATTTT.

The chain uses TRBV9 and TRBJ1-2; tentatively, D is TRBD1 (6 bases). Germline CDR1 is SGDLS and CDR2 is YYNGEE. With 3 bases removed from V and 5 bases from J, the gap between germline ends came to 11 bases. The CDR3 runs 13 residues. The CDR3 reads CASSAGGQYGYTF. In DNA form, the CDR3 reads TGTGCCAGCAGCGCTGGGGGGCAATATGGCTACACCTTC. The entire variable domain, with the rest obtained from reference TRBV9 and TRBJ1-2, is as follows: DSGVTQTPKHLITATGQRVTLRCSPRSGDLSVYWYQQSLDQGLQFLIQYYNGEERAKGNILERFSAQQFPDLHSELNLSSLELGDSALYFCASSAGGQYGYTFGSGTRLTVV.

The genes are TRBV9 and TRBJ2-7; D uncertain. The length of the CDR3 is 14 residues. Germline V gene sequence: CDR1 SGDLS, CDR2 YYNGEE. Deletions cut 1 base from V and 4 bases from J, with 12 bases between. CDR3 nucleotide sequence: TGTGCCAGCAGCGTACACCGGCGTGGTTACGAGCAGTACTTC. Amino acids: CASSVHRRGYEQYF.

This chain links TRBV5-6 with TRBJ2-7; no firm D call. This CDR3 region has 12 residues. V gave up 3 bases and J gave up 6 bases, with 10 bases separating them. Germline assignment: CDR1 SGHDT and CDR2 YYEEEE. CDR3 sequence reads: CASSSDTLEQYF. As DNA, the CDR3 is TGTGCCAGCAGCTCTGACACGCTCGAGCAGTACTTC.

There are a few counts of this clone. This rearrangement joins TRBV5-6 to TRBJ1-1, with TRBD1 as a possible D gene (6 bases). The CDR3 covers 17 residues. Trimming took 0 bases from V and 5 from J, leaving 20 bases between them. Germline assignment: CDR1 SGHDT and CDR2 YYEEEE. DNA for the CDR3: TGTGCCAGCAGCTTGGCCGGAGGGGGGGGCCCTGAAACTGAAGCTTTCTTT. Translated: CASSLAGGGGPETEAFF.

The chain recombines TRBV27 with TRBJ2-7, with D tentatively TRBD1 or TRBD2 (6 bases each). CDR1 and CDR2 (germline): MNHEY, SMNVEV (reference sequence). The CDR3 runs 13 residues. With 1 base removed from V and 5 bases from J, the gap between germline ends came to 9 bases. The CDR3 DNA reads TGTGCCAGCAGTTTATTGGGGGGCGACGAGCAGTACTTC. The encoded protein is CASSLLGGDEQYF.

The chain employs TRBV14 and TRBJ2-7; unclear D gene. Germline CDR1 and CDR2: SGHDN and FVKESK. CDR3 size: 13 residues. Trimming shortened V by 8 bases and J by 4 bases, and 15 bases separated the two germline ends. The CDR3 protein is CASAGYSIYEQYF. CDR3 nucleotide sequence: TGTGCCAGCGCCGGTTACAGCATTTACGAGCAGTACTTC.

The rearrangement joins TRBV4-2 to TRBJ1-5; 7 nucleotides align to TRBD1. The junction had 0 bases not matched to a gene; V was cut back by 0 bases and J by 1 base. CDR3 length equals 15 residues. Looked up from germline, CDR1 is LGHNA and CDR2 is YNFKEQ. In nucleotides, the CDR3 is TGTGCCAGCAGCCAAGAACAGGGGAGCAATCAGCCCCAGCATTTT. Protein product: CASSQEQGSNQPQHF.

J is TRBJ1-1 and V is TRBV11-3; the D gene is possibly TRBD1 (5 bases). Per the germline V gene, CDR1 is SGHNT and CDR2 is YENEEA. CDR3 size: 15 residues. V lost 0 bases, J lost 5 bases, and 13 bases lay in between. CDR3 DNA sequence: TGTGCCAGCAGCTTAGATTGGCAGGGTGGGACTGAAGCTTTCTTT. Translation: CASSLDWQGGTEAFF.

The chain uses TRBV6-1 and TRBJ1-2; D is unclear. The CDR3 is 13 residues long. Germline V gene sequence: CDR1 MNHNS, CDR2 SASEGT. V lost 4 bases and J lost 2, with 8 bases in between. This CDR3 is CASSVTENYGYTF. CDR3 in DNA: TGTGCCAGCAGTGTGACGGAGAACTATGGCTACACCTTC.